This T cell receptor beta chain was identified during a study of shared clonotypes between healthy human individuals. Donors comprised healthy HIV-negative adults lacking recent acute infections or vaccinations. Negatively enriched CD4+ T cells were divided by CD45RA into naive and memory. The CDR3 loop spans 13 amino acids. Trimming removed 0 bases from V and 5 bases from J, with 8 bases in between. Germline V lookup: CDR1 MNHEY, CDR2 SVGAGI. Original analysis: ImmunoSEQ yielded junction-only sequences lacking quality scores, so filtering differed. The table came from immunoSEQ multiplex PCR; TCRdb's copy has only in-frame clones and leaves some out. V and J calls plus clone size are reproduced from that table; the DNA served to infer D and trimming. Of 1.4 million or so clones listed, approximately 98.5% were seen once; the top ten hold 0.36%. This clone was seen once. Its matching antigen is unknown.

Study-level points and caveats: The authors sampled blood alone, and tissue repertoires likely differ.

The V and J genes are TRBV6-5 and TRBJ2-7; no clear D gene. The sample consisted of naive CD4+ T cells sorted from blood. The subset is: CD45RA+ positively selected. This receptor was obtained from a man aged 25 to 45 in good health. The CDR3 DNA reads TGTGCCAGCAGTTACTCTCTTCAGGACGAGCAGTACTTC. Amino acids: CASSYSLQDEQYF.